This TCR beta chain originates from a study of blood T cells in healthy people across ages. Study conclusions and caveats: Comparison with aged donors showed that long-lived donors had more naive CD4+ cells and higher diversity.

Donation came from healthy Caucasian individuals in Russia who were aged about 6 to 95. Total RNA, at least 5 micrograms per sample, was extracted from PBMCs. This CDR3 spans 12 amino acids. Germline V gene data show CDR1 as MNHEY and CDR2 as SVGAGI. The ends were cut back, 7 bases at V and 5 bases at J, with 11 bases in the middle. Sample-barcoded 5' priming and a J-beta primer mix drove a second PCR of roughly 6 to 12 cycles. Each TCR beta cDNA got a 12-nucleotide random molecular identifier. TCRdb ran MiXCR on the 5' RACE reads and lists one entry per CDR3 protein. In the table there are 650,000 to 1,000,000 distinct CDR3 sequences, roughly 46% of which are singletons. Points on this clonotype: The target antigen is unknown.

This rearrangement joins TRBV6-5 to TRBJ2-5; D is uncertain. The receptor was isolated from a man older than 75 in good health. The sequenced sample consisted of blood. CDR3 coding DNA: TGTGCCAGCAACCGGGTGGGGGAGACCCAGTACTTC. It yields the protein CASNRVGETQYF.